The 15 T cell receptor beta chains below all came from one sample that was sequenced in a study of blood T cells in healthy people across ages. A sample-barcoded 5' primer and a J-beta primer mix were used in a second PCR of roughly 7 to 11 cycles. TCRdb passed the 5' RACE reads through MiXCR, listing each CDR3 protein once. The table has fewer than 950,000 distinct CDR3 sequences, 40% to 65% seen once. Sequencing was done on a sample of blood. These receptor sequences come from a man aged 80 or over in good health.

The rearrangement uses TRBV3-1 and TRBJ2-1; TRBD1 agrees at 7 bases. The germline CDR1 and CDR2 sequences are LGHDT and YNNKEL (reference sequence). Trimming removed 5 bases from V and 4 bases from J; junction bases left unmatched: 11. The CDR3 is 16 residues long. CDR3 residues: CASSGRDSGRYNEQFF. The CDR3 coding sequence is TGTGCCAGCAGCGGACGGGACAGTGGGAGATACAATGAGCAGTTCTTC.

The chain couples TRBV29-1 to TRBJ2-3; possibly TRBD2 for D (7 bases). Trimming stripped 3 bases from V and 3 bases from J, with 13 bases between. The CDR3 contains 14 residues. CDR1 is SQVTM and CDR2 is ANQGSEA in the germline V gene. The CDR3 loop is CSVEGAGGTDTQYF. The CDR3 DNA reads TGCAGCGTTGAGGGGGCCGGGGGGACAGATACGCAGTATTTT.

At least ten counts were recorded for this clonotype. This CDR3 reads CSARDFGGAQETQYF. The DNA of the CDR3 is TGCAGTGCTAGAGATTTCGGCGGAGCACAAGAGACCCAGTACTTC. The rearrangement links TRBV20-1 to TRBJ2-5; D not certain. There are 15 residues in the CDR3. Trimming shortened V by 0 bases and J by 2 bases, and 13 bases separated the two germline ends. Germline values: CDR1 DFQATT, CDR2 SNEGSKA (reference sequence).

This clonotype was counted at least ten times. The rearrangement links TRBV3-1 to TRBJ2-7; D ambiguous. CDR1 is LGHDT and CDR2 is YNNKEL in the germline V gene (reference sequence). Trimming cost V 2 bases and J 2 bases, with 10 bases left between them. This CDR3 region has 14 residues. In DNA form, the CDR3 reads TGTGCCAGCAGCCAAATACCTGGCCCCTACGAGCAGTACTTC. This gives the protein CASSQIPGPYEQYF.

This clonotype was recorded a few times. The chain has TRBV6-6 and TRBJ2-5; D is unclear. Germline lookup yields CDR1 MNHNY and CDR2 SVGAGI (reference sequence). Deletions cut 0 bases from V and 2 bases from J, with 7 bases between. CDR3 size: 14 residues. CDR3: CASSYSVGQETQYF. CDR3 coding DNA: TGTGCCAGCAGTTACTCAGTGGGACAAGAGACCCAGTACTTC.

The CDR3 bases are TGTGCCAGCAGTCAAAGTATTGTAGGGTGGGGAAGCTCCTACGAGCAGTACTTC. Its protein is CASSQSIVGWGSSYEQYF. This chain uses TRBV6-1 with TRBJ2-7; no clear D. This CDR3 is 18 amino acids long. Trimming cost V 5 bases and J 0 bases, with 23 bases left between them. Germline-derived CDR1 and CDR2 are MNHNS and SASEGT.

This chain joins TRBV2 and TRBJ1-2, with D possibly matching TRBD1 (6 bases). The CDR3 runs to 15 residues. CDR1 SNHLY and CDR2 FYNNEI come from the germline V gene. Deletions cut 5 bases from V and 2 bases from J, with 15 bases between. In DNA, the CDR3 is TGTGCCAGCAGTTCCCAGGGACAAACGAACTATGGCTACACCTTC. This translates into CASSSQGQTNYGYTF.

CDR3: CASSSPWTALAKNIQYF. The CDR3 bases are TGTGCCAGCAGTTCACCGTGGACGGCACTAGCCAAAAACATTCAGTACTTC. The V call is TRBV12-3 or TRBV12-4, the J call TRBJ2-4; D ambiguous. V was pared by 4 bases and J by 0 bases, with 16 bases between. The CDR3 is 17 amino acids.

A note on this clonotype: Possible read error: a much larger clone is one base away. J is TRBJ1-1 and V is TRBV20-1; tentative D call: TRBD1 (6 bases). The CDR3 has 14 amino acids. Germline V CDR1 and CDR2: DFQATT, SNEGSKA (reference sequence). CDR3 DNA sequence: TGCAGTGCGAGTACGGGCGAAGGGGACACTGGAGCTTTCTTT. This encodes CSASTGEGDTGAFF.

In its sample, this clonotype was seen a few times. The chain is built from TRBV7-2 and TRBJ2-7, with a possible D match to TRBD2 (6 bases). The CDR3 runs 15 residues. CDR1 is SGHTA, CDR2 FQGNSA, per germline. Trimming took off 1 base at V and 6 bases at J, with 16 bases between the two ends. The CDR3 sequence: CASSLGSGQVREQYF. The CDR3 bases are TGTGCCAGCAGCTTAGGTAGCGGTCAGGTCCGCGAGCAGTACTTC.

The CDR3 protein is CASIPGSREQYF. CDR3 DNA sequence: TGTGCCAGCATCCCCGGGAGCCGCGAGCAGTACTTC. The gene calls are TRBV7-2 and TRBJ2-5; D is perhaps TRBD2 (6 bases). The better agreement between TRBJ2-7 and the DNA end casts doubt on the J call. CDR3 length equals 12 residues. In germline, CDR1 is SGHTA, CDR2 FQGNSA.

A remark on this clonotype: One junction end does not reproduce the germline sequence, and a read error may be involved. The chain couples TRBV4-2 to TRBJ2-7; 7 nucleotides match TRBD1. CDR1 is LGHNA and CDR2 is YNFKEQ in the germline V gene. This CDR3 is 16 amino acids long. As DNA, the CDR3 is TGTGCCAGCAGACAAGCGACCGGGACAGAGTTCTACGAGCAGTACTTC. Encoded protein: CASRQATGTEFYEQYF.

Details on this clonotype: One end of the junction is discordant with germline, which a read error may explain. V usage is TRBV3-1 and J usage is TRBJ2-3, with a possible D match to TRBD2 (5 bases). Germline V gene data show CDR1 as LGHDT and CDR2 as YNNKEL (reference sequence). This CDR3 is built from 13 residues. CDR3 nucleotide sequence: TGTGCCAACAGCCAGAGGGTCCGCGATACGCAGTATTTT. Encoded protein: CANSQRVRDTQYF.

V usage is TRBV7-2 and J usage is TRBJ1-1; D ambiguous. The CDR3 is 11 residues long. The germline V and J ends were trimmed by 5 bases and 8 bases, with 9 bases remaining between them. Germline V gives CDR1 SGHTA, CDR2 FQGNSA. The CDR3 here is CASSAQVEAFF. CDR3 DNA sequence: TGTGCCAGCAGCGCCCAGGTAGAAGCTTTCTTT.

On this clonotype itself: Germline is not matched at one junction end, which may reflect a read error. The chain carries TRBV11-2 and TRBJ2-1; TRBD2 aligns across 11 bases. The germline gives CDR1 SGHAT, CDR2 FQNNGV. The CDR3 is 16 residues long. CDR3 DNA: TGTACCAGCAGTTTACAGACTAGCGGGAAGCTAAATGGGCAGTTCTTC. This gives the protein CTSSLQTSGKLNGQFF.